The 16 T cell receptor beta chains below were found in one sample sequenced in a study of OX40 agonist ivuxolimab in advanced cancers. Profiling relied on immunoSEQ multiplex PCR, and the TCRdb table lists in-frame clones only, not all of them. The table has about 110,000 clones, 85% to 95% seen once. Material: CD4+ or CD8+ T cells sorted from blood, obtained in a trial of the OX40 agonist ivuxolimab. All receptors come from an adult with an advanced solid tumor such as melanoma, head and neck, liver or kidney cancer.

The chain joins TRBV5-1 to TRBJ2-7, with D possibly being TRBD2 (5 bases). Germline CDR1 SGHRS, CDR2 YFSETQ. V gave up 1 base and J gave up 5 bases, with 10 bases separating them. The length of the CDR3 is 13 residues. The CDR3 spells CASSLTGIHEQYF. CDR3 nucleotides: TGCGCCAGCAGCTTGACGGGGATCCACGAGCAGTACTTC.

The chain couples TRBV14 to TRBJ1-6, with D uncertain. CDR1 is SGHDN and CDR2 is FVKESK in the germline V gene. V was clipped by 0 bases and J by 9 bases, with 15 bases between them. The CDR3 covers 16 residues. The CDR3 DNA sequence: TGTGCCAGCAGCCAAGATCCATCGGAGTCGGGTTCACCCCTCCACTTT. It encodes CASSQDPSESGSPLHF.

For the CDR3, the DNA is TGTGCCAGCAGGGAAGGGACAGGGGTCGAAAAACTGTTTTTT. As protein: CASREGTGVEKLFF. The chain recombines TRBV6-5 with TRBJ1-4, with 10 bases matching TRBD1. There are 14 residues in the CDR3. Losses at the gene ends were 6 bases for V and 8 bases for J; bases not matched to a gene: 6. Germline assignment: CDR1 MNHEY and CDR2 SVGAGI.

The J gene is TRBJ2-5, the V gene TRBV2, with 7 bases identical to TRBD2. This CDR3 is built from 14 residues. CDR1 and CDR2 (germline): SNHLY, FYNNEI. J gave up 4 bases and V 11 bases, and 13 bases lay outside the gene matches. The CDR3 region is CARGAGVGRETQYF. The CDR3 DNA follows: TGTGCCCGCGGGGCGGGGGTGGGTAGAGAGACCCAGTACTTC.

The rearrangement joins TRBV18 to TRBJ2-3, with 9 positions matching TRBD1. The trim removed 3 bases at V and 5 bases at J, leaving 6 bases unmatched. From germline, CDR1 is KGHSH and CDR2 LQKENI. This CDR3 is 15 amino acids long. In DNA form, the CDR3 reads TGTGCCAGCTCACCGCCGGGACAGGGAGGAGATACGCAGTATTTT. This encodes CASSPPGQGGDTQYF.

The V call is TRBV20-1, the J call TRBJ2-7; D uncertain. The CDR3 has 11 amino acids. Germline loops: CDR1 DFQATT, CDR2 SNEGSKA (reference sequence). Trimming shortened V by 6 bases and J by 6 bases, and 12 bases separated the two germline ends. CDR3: CSARVVGEQYF. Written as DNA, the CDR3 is TGCAGTGCCCGGGTCGTCGGCGAGCAGTACTTC.

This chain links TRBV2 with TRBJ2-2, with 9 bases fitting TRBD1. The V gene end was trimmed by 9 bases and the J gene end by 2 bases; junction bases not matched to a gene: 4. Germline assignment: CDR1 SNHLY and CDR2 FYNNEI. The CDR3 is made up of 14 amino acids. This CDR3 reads CASRDRVNTGELFF. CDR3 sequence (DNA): TGTGCCAGTCGGGACAGGGTAAACACCGGGGAGCTGTTTTTT.

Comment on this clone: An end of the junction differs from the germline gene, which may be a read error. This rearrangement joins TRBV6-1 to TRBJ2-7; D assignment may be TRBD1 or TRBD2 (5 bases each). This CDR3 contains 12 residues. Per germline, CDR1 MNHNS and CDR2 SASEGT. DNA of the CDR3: TGTGCCATCAGTGACGGGGCCACGGTGCAGTACTTC. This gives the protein CAISDGATVQYF.

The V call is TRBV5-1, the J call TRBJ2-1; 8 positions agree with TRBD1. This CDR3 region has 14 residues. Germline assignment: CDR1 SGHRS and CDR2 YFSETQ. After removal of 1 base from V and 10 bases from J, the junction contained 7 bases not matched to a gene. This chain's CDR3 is CASSLRTGPTEQFF. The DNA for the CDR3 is TGCGCCAGCAGCTTGAGGACAGGGCCTACAGAGCAGTTCTTC.

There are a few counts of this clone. The CDR3 here is CASSLIPRDRVRRWDSPLHF. The CDR3, as DNA: TGCGCCAGCAGTCTTATTCCCCGGGACAGGGTCCGCCGATGGGATTCACCCCTCCACTTT. The chain is built from TRBV23-1 and TRBJ1-6; 9 bases line up with TRBD1. TRBV23-1 is an ORF for which the function is uncertain. With V trimmed by 4 bases and J by 8 bases, 21 bases remained unmatched. The CDR3 is made up of 20 amino acids.

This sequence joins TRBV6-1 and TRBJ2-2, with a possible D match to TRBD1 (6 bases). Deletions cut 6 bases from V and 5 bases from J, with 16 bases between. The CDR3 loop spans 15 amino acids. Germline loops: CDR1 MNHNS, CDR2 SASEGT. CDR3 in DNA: TGTGCCAGCAGGGGGGCAGGGATAGGTACCGGGGAGCTGTTTTTT. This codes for CASRGAGIGTGELFF.

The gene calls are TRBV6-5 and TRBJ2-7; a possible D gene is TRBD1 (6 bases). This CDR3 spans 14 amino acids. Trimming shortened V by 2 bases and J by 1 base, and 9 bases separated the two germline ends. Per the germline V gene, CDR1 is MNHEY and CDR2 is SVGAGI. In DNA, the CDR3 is TGTGCCAGCAGTTACACGGGGACATCCTACGAGCAGTACTTC. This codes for CASSYTGTSYEQYF.

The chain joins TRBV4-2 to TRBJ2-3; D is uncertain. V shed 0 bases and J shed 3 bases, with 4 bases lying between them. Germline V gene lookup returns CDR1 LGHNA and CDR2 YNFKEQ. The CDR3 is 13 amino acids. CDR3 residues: CASSQDRTDTQYF. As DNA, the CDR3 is TGTGCCAGCAGCCAAGATCGGACAGATACGCAGTATTTT.

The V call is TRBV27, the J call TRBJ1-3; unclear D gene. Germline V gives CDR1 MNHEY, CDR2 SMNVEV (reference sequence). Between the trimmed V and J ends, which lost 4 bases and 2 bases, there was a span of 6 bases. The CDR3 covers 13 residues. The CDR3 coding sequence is TGTGCCAGCAGTTCAGGACCTGGAAACACCATATATTTT. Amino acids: CASSSGPGNTIYF.

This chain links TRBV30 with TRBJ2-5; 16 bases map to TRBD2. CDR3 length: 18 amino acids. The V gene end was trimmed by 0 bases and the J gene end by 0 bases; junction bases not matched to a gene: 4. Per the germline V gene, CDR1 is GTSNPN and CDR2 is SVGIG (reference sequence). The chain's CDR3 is CAWSVGLAGGLHQETQYF. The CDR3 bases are TGTGCCTGGAGTGTGGGACTAGCGGGGGGGTTGCACCAAGAGACCCAGTACTTC.

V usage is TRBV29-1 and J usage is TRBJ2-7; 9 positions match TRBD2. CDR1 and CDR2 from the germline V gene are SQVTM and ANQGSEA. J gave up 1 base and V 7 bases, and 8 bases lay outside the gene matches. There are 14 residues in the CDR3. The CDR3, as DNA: TGCAGCGCCACGCGGGGGGGGTGGTCCTACGAGCAGTACTTC. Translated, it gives CSATRGGWSYEQYF.